The clone carrying this T cell receptor beta chain came up a few times. Its matching antigen is unknown. The CDR3 has 15 residues. Germline V CDR1 and CDR2: MNHEY, SVGAGI. J lost 2 bases, V lost 5 bases, and 5 bases had no gene match. The data belong to a study of early T cells in non-severe SARS-CoV-2 infection. Study in general: Unsorted whole blood bulk RNA was sequenced, with unpaired chains.

Individual cDNA molecules received unique molecular identifiers. TCRdb fed the 5' RACE reads into MiXCR, producing one record per CDR3 protein. The sample yields under 70,000 distinct CDR3 sequences, 15% seen once. Study-wide results and caveats: Using VDJdb, the matching emphasized anti-spike CD8 responses while missing private and CD4 specificities.

The sequencing here drew on whole blood, taken at baseline. The rearrangement joins TRBV6-5 to TRBJ2-7, with 11 bases lining up with TRBD1. This TCR derives from an adult who was a healthcare worker with PCR-confirmed SARS-CoV-2 infection or an uninfected control (not recorded which). The DNA for the CDR3 is TGTGCCAGCAGTAGGGGGACAGGGGGAACCTACGAGCAGTACTTC. Residues: CASSRGTGGTYEQYF.